These 25 T cell receptor beta chains originate from one sample sequenced in a study of prognosis after radiotherapy for stage I lung cancer. The TCR beta CDR3 region was amplified from genomic DNA, with two rounds of multiplex PCR being used for the amplification. Gene-specific TRBV and TRBJ primers were used in PCR round one. TCRdb re-called the multiplex PCR reads through MiXCR, storing one row per CDR3 protein. The sample carries 11,000 to 15,000 distinct CDR3 sequences, 25% to 30% recorded once. The material sequenced was PBMCs, taken before or after stereotactic body radiation therapy (not recorded which). Source of these receptors: a donor of 50 years or more with non-small cell lung cancer.

The rearrangement joins TRBV7-9 to TRBJ2-7, with TRBD2 identical over 7 bases. The V and J ends lost 4 bases and 2 bases, in that order; junction bases with no gene match: 14. The CDR3 runs 17 residues. Germline V gene lookup returns CDR1 SEHNR and CDR2 FQNEAQ (reference sequence). The CDR3 region has the DNA TGTGCCAGCAGCTCAGAAGGTGGACTAGAAGGGCCCTACGAGCAGTACTTC. It translates to CASSSEGGLEGPYEQYF.

Notes on this clonotype: A read error is the likely source, as a far larger clone sits one nucleotide away. The V gene is TRBV6-4, the J gene TRBJ1-5; 9 nucleotides match TRBD1. CDR1 MRHNA and CDR2 SNTAGT come from the germline V gene. The CDR3 totals 14 residues. This CDR3 reads CTSSITGGVQPQHF. The CDR3 bases are TGTACCAGCTCCATCACAGGGGGCGTTCAGCCCCAGCATTTT.

This chain connects TRBV12-3 or TRBV12-4 to TRBJ2-7, with 11 bases aligning to TRBD2. This CDR3 is built from 16 residues. V shed 6 bases and J 5 bases; nucleotides not matched to a gene: 12. The CDR3 DNA reads TGTGCCAGCAGCGGACTAGCGGGCCTGTACGACAACGAGCAGTACTTC. This gives the protein CASSGLAGLYDNEQYF.

This chain uses TRBV7-9 with TRBJ2-3; D uncertain. Germline CDR1 and CDR2: SEHNR and FQNEAQ (reference sequence). CDR3 length equals 16 residues. Trimming shortened V by 4 bases and J by 3 bases, and 17 bases separated the two germline ends. This CDR3 reads CASSSLNRAWTDTQYF. CDR3 DNA: TGTGCCAGCAGCTCACTTAATCGCGCGTGGACAGATACGCAGTATTTT.

Concerning this clonotype itself: The junction departs from the called germline gene at one end, perhaps through a read error. V and J are TRBV12-3 or TRBV12-4 and TRBJ2-4, with TRBD2 matching 9 bases. The CDR3 length is 15 residues. CDR3 coding DNA: TGTGCCAGCAGTTTAGCGCGACAAGCGGGGGGTCGTCTGTTCTTC. Residues: CASSLARQAGGRLFF.

In this sample, this clonotype turned up many times. V and J are TRBV20-1 and TRBJ1-1; TRBD1 is a possible D gene (5 bases). The CDR3 is 11 amino acids. Germline V gene data show CDR1 as DFQATT and CDR2 as SNEGSKA (reference sequence). Trimming removed 1 base from V and 7 bases from J, with 7 bases in between. CDR3 bases: TGCAGTGCTAGAGGGGGACTTGAAGCTTTCTTT. Its translation: CSARGGLEAFF.

A few counts support this clonotype. Since a much larger clone is just one base distant, this may be a read error. The chain recombines TRBV7-2 with TRBJ2-2; possibly TRBD1 or TRBD2 for D (5 bases each). The CDR3 has 17 amino acids. Looked up from germline, CDR1 is SGHTA and CDR2 is FQGNSA. Trimming took 5 bases from V and 4 from J, leaving 20 bases between them. The CDR3 coding sequence is TGTGCCAGCAGCCCACCCGGGACCCTGCCAGTCACCGGGGAGCTGTTTTTT. The encoded protein is CASSPPGTLPVTGELFF.

This clonotype showed up many times. This may be a read error, as it is one base from a much larger clone. The final CDR3 position lacks the conserved phenylalanine or tryptophan, pointing to a likely read error. This sequence joins TRBV6-2 or TRBV6-3 and TRBJ1-1; a possible D gene is TRBD1 (5 bases). Looked up from germline, CDR1 is MNHEY and CDR2 is SVGEGT. Trimming pared 6 bases from V and 4 bases from J, leaving 18 bases between. The CDR3 has 15 residues. This CDR3 reads CASRGQGRVGTEAFL. The CDR3 region has the DNA TGTGCCAGCAGGGGTCAGGGAAGGGTGGGCACTGAAGCTTTCCTT.

A note on this clonotype: Likely a read error: the CDR3 ends without its conserved phenylalanine or tryptophan. The chain couples TRBV18 to TRBJ2-1; 7 bases match TRBD2. Germline CDR1 and CDR2: KGHSH and LQKENI. This CDR3 is 20 amino acids long. V was clipped by 2 bases and J by 7 bases; unmatched bases: 23. The DNA for the CDR3 is TGTGCCAGCTCACCAATCCGGGCGGGGTCGACTAGCAGGGTCCGGAATGAGCAGTTCTCC. Translating gives CASSPIRAGSTSRVRNEQFS.

This clonotype is medium-sized (0.01 to 0.1%) within its sample. The rearrangement links TRBV27 to TRBJ1-6; no firm D call. This CDR3 region has 16 residues. V lost 3 bases, J lost 9 bases, and 18 bases lay in between. Germline V gene sequence: CDR1 MNHEY, CDR2 SMNVEV (reference sequence). As DNA, the CDR3 is TGTGCCAGCAGTTTTATACCCCTTGGCAGTAGTTCACCCCTCCACTTT. Protein sequence: CASSFIPLGSSSPLHF.

The CDR3: CASSGDGKAGPRLSTDTQYF. In nucleotides, the CDR3 is TGTGCCAGCAGTGGGGACGGTAAAGCGGGACCCCGACTGAGCACAGATACGCAGTATTTT. The rearrangement links TRBV6-2 or TRBV6-3 to TRBJ2-3; TRBD2 matches at 7 bases. The CDR3 extends over 20 amino acids. CDR1 and CDR2 from the germline V gene are MNHEY and SVGEGT. J was trimmed by 0 bases and V by 5 bases; bases with no gene match: 20.

This clonotype has at least ten counts. The chain is built from TRBV10-3 and TRBJ1-1; 9 bases line up with TRBD1. Trimming removed 6 bases from V and 2 bases from J; junction bases left unmatched: 7. The CDR3 sequence is 15 residues long. CDR1 is ENHRY and CDR2 is SYGVKD in the germline V gene. As DNA, the CDR3 is TGTGCCATCAGCCCTCCGACAGGGGGTAACACTGAAGCTTTCTTT. Amino acids: CAISPPTGGNTEAFF.

This clonotype is labeled medium-sized. The chain combines TRBV15 with TRBJ1-4; possible D gene TRBD1, 5 bases. Between the trimmed V and J ends, which lost 1 base and 5 bases, there was a span of 8 bases. The CDR3 runs 14 residues. CDR1 LNHNV and CDR2 YYDKDF come from the germline V gene (reference sequence). Here the CDR3 DNA reads TGTGCCACCAGCAGAGGGCAGGGCAATGAAAAACTGTTTTTT. It yields the protein CATSRGQGNEKLFF.

At least ten counts were recorded for this clonotype. This sequence joins TRBV12-3 or TRBV12-4 and TRBJ2-5; perhaps TRBD1 as D (6 bases). The CDR3 runs 15 residues. V gave up 4 bases and J gave up 2 bases, with 14 bases separating them. The CDR3: CASSSFTGPQETQYF. DNA for the CDR3: TGTGCCAGCAGTTCCTTTACAGGGCCGCAAGAGACCCAGTACTTC.

This clonotype was seen many times. The rearrangement uses TRBV18 and TRBJ1-3; D uncertain. The germline V and J ends were trimmed by 3 bases and 5 bases, with 11 bases remaining between them. CDR1 and CDR2 from the germline V gene are KGHSH and LQKENI. CDR3 size: 14 residues. In DNA, the CDR3 is TGTGCCAGCTCACCTATCCAGCTTCGAAACACCATATATTTT. Protein sequence: CASSPIQLRNTIYF.

In this sample, this clonotype turned up many times. The chain carries TRBV27 and TRBJ2-3; 10 bases fit TRBD2. The germline V gene encodes CDR1 MNHEY and CDR2 SMNVEV (reference sequence). The CDR3 sequence is 16 residues long. After removal of 3 bases from V and 2 bases from J, the junction contained 5 bases not matched to a gene. This chain's CDR3 is CASSFLGLADTDTQYF. The CDR3 DNA follows: TGTGCCAGCAGTTTTCTCGGACTAGCGGACACAGATACGCAGTATTTT.

The rearrangement joins TRBV6-9 to TRBJ1-6; D is uncertain. CDR1 and CDR2 from the germline V gene are MNHGY and SVAAGI. This CDR3 region has 15 residues. V gave up 3 bases and J gave up 7 bases, with 13 bases separating them. The DNA of the CDR3 is TGTGCCAGCAGTTACCGTGGTAACTGGAATTCACCCCTCCACTTT. Translating it yields CASSYRGNWNSPLHF.

This clonotype was detected many times. This chain uses TRBV3-1 with TRBJ2-4, with 8 bases that match TRBD1. V lost 6 bases to trimming and J lost 9 bases; unmatched junction nucleotides: 7. The germline V gene has CDR1 LGHDT and CDR2 YNNKEL (reference sequence). This CDR3 spans 13 amino acids. CDR3 protein: CASSRTGRPIQYF. DNA of the CDR3: TGTGCCAGCAGTCGGACAGGGAGGCCCATTCAGTACTTC.

Details on this clonotype: Mismatch with germline at one junction end may stem from a read error. This rearrangement joins TRBV6-2 or TRBV6-3 to TRBJ2-6; 7 bases agree with TRBD1. The CDR3 consists of 18 residues. Per germline, CDR1 MNHEY and CDR2 SVGEGT. CDR3 amino acids: CASSYTPGQCSGSNVLTF. DNA of the CDR3: TGTGCCAGCAGTTATACCCCGGGACAGTGCTCTGGGTCCAACGTCCTGACTTTC.

This clonotype was counted ten times or more. The chain combines TRBV12-3 or TRBV12-4 with TRBJ1-2, with a weak D call TRBD1 (6 bases). The CDR3 runs 15 residues. Trimming shortened V by 1 base and J by 2 bases, and 11 bases separated the two germline ends. Here the CDR3 DNA reads TGTGCCAGCAGTTTAGATTCAGGGGAAAACTATGGCTACACCTTC. It encodes CASSLDSGENYGYTF.

As regards this clonotype: This probably arose from a read error, given a far larger clone one base away. Here the CDR3 reads CASRRLVGVQPQETQYF. CDR3 in DNA: TGTGCCAGCAGGCGACTAGTGGGGGTCCAACCTCAAGAGACCCAGTACTTC. The chain uses TRBV6-2 or TRBV6-3 and TRBJ2-5; possible D gene TRBD2, 6 bases. The CDR3 totals 17 residues. The V end was cut by 6 bases, the J end by 2 bases, with 22 bases between. Germline loops: CDR1 MNHEY, CDR2 SVGEGT.

In this sample, this clonotype turned up a few times. One end of the junction does not line up with germline, which may come from a read error. V is TRBV20-1 and J is TRBJ2-5; D is ambiguous. This CDR3 comprises 14 residues. CDR1 and CDR2 (germline): DFQATT, SNEGSKA (reference sequence). The CDR3 nucleotides are TGCAGTGCTAGGCATCGGCATTCTCAGGAGACCCGGTACTTC. Translation gives CSARHRHSQETRYF.

As regards this clonotype: The germline gene is not matched at one end of the junction; a read error may be the cause. This sequence joins TRBV9 and TRBJ2-5; 12 positions agree with TRBD2. The germline V gene encodes CDR1 SGDLS and CDR2 YYNGEE. CDR3 length: 19 residues. CDR3 amino acids: CASSVTTSGSDPGQGTRYF. DNA of the CDR3: TGTGCCAGCAGCGTAACGACTAGCGGGAGCGATCCGGGGCAAGGGACCCGGTACTTC.

The J gene is TRBJ1-4, the V gene TRBV19, with TRBD1 as a possible D gene (6 bases). The germline CDR1 and CDR2 sequences are LNHDA and SQIVND (reference sequence). The germline V and J ends were trimmed by 5 bases and 6 bases, with 16 bases remaining between them. The length of the CDR3 is 15 residues. CDR3 coding DNA: TGTGCCAGTAGTGCGAGGACAGTTGAGGATGAAAAACTGTTTTTT. It translates to CASSARTVEDEKLFF.

This clonotype was recorded many times. The V call is TRBV20-1, the J call TRBJ2-7; 14 bases align to TRBD2. The CDR3 runs 18 residues. V lost 5 bases to trimming and J lost 4 bases; unmatched junction nucleotides: 16. The V gene's germline CDR1 is DFQATT and CDR2 SNEGSKA (reference sequence). Written as DNA, the CDR3 is TGCAGTGCTCTAAGGAGACTAGCGGGAGGGAACATAGGTTACGAGCAGTACTTC. It yields the protein CSALRRLAGGNIGYEQYF.